This TCR beta chain was identified in a study of post-analysis software for immune sequencing data. General observations from the study: Comparison of patients with controls showed 4 to 6 TRBV segments more frequent in patients, TRBV5-6, TRBV5-1 and TRBV20-1 among them.

This clonotype was observed a few times. The antigen remains unidentified. Unique molecular identifiers were carried by the TCR beta cDNA libraries. Using its own MiXCR run on the PCR reads, TCRdb lists one record per CDR3 protein. This table has fewer than 550,000 distinct CDR3 sequences, about a third appearing once. CDR3 length equals 12 residues. Trimming pared 2 bases from V and 4 bases from J, leaving 6 bases between. CDR1 is ENHRY, CDR2 SYGVKD, per germline. The sequencing sample was made of blood. The chain carries TRBV10-3 and TRBJ2-7; D is perhaps TRBD2 (6 bases). The origin of this receptor is a girl younger than 18 with multiple sclerosis. The chain's CDR3 is CAISEGGYEQYF. CDR3 bases: TGTGCCATCAGTGAGGGGGGGTACGAGCAGTACTTC.